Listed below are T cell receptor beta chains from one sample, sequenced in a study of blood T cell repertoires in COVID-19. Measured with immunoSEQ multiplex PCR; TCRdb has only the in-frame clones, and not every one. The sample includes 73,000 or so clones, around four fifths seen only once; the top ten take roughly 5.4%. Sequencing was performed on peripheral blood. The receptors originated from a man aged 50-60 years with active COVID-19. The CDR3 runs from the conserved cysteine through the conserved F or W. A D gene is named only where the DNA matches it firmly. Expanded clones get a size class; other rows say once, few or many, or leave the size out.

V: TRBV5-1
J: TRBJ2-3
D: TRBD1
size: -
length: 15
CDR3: CASSLGGGSTDTQYF
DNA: TGCGCCAGCAGCTTGGGAGGGGGCAGCACAGATACGCAGTATTTT

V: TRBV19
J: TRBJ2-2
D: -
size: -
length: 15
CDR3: CASSMELAGTGELFF
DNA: TGTGCCAGTAGTATGGAGCTAGCCGGCACCGGGGAGCTGTTTTTT

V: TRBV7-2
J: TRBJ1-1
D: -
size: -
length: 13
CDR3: CASSLVSEDEAFF
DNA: TGTGCCAGCAGCTTAGTGTCAGAAGATGAAGCTTTCTTT

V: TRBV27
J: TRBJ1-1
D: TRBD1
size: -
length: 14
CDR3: CASSWDRGFNEAFF
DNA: TGTGCCAGCAGTTGGGACAGGGGTTTTAATGAAGCTTTCTTT

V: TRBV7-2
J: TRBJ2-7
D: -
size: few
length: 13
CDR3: CASSSPQDYEQYF
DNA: TGTGCCAGCAGCTCTCCACAGGACTACGAGCAGTACTTC

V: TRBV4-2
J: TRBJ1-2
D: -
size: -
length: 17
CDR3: CASSQEASGQYPYGYTF
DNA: TGTGCCAGCAGCCAAGAAGCATCAGGACAGTATCCTTATGGCTACACCTTC

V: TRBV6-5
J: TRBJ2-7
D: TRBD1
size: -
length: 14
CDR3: CASRPGQGRSEQYF
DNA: TGTGCCAGCAGGCCTGGACAGGGCAGAAGCGAGCAGTACTTC

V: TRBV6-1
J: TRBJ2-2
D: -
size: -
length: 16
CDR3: CASSVPPGRNTGELFF
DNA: TGTGCCAGCAGTGTCCCGCCAGGGCGGAACACCGGGGAGCTGTTTTTT

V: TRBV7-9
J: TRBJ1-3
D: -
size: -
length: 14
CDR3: CASSTVTPGNTIYF
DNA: TGTGCCAGCAGCACGGTAACTCCTGGAAACACCATATATTTT

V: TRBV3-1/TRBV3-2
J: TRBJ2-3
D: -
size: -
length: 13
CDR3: CASSRGMSDTQYF
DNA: TGTGCCAGCAGCCGCGGGATGTCAGATACGCAGTATTTT

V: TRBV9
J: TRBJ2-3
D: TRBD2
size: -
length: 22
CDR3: CASSVNRWTSGDPRGGTDTQYF
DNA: TGTGCCAGCAGCGTAAACCGGTGGACTAGCGGGGACCCGAGAGGTGGCACAGATACGCAGTATTTT

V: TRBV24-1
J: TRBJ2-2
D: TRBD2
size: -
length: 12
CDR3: CATSVAGGELFF
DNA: TGTGCCACCAGTGTAGCGGGCGGGGAGCTGTTTTTT

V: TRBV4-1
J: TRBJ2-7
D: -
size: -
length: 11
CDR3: CASQGRGEQYF
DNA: TGCGCCAGCCAGGGTCGAGGCGAGCAGTACTTC

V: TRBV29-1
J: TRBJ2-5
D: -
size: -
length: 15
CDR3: CSVEDSRTLQETQYF
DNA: TGCAGCGTTGAAGATAGCCGCACGCTTCAAGAGACCCAGTACTTC